This T cell receptor (beta chain) was recovered during a study of blood T cells in healthy people across ages (dated by TCRdb to about 2015). General notes on the study: In model experiments, template switching captured roughly one uniquely barcoded TCR beta cDNA molecule for every two T cells. For two donors (one aged 18 to 30 and one aged 80 or older), the study analyzed two additional independent replicas of 1 million unique cDNA reads from the same blood draw. To track age-related changes in TCR beta repertoire diversity, the study relied on deep sequencing normalized with unique cDNA molecular identifiers. Donors were grouped into four age groups: young (average 16 years), middle-aged (roughly 40), aged (around 66) and long-lived (approximately 75).

To prepare the library, 5' RACE was applied. Sequencing instrument: Illumina HiSeq 2500. A second PCR of roughly 7 to 11 cycles was performed with a sample-barcoded 5' primer and a J-beta primer mix. Each TCR beta cDNA molecule received a unique molecular identifier from a template-switch 5' adaptor carrying 12 random nucleotides. Each sample yielded at least 3 million CDR3-containing paired-end reads. First-strand cDNA was synthesized from all RNA with the Mint cDNA synthesis kit, primed by a TRBC-specific oligonucleotide. All cDNA was treated with uracil-DNA glycosylase and then went through a first 18-cycle PCR with the universal primers M1SS and BC2_uni_R. The source study handled its data this way. Normalization of each sample was performed by random selection of 1 million high-quality reads, each carrying a distinct molecular identifier. Reads sharing molecular identifiers were discarded rather than binned into consensus sequences. MiTCR, with a Q25 quality threshold and the strictest error-elimination algorithm, was used for CDR3 identification, clonotype clustering and error correction. Lower-bound total TCR beta diversity was estimated with a nonparametric unseen species model using Euler transformation. The raw public data were reprocessed by TCRdb itself: fastp quality trimming at Q25, MiXCR clonotype calling, in-frame beta chains only. Under each unique CDR3 protein, matching rows form one entry showing the most common genes and DNA. TCRdb's processing, not the study's, gives the V and J calls here. The sample contains fewer than 600,000 distinct CDR3 sequences, around 27% of them found a single time. The ten largest account for under 4.5% of the sample.

A word on this clonotype: Its antigen is not yet known. Base-call qualities are not available, and no considerably larger clone is one nucleotide away.

Based on the germline V gene (reference sequence), the CDR1 and CDR2 sequences are DFQATT and SNEGSKA. Including cysteine and phenylalanine, the CDR3 has 13 amino acids. The retained sequence is limited to the CDR3, 39 bases, with the frame set at the first base. The junction shows trimming of 6 bases on V and 4 bases on J, and the gene matches do not reach 8 bases of it. Results the study describes overall, beyond this receptor: Estimates of total diversity from one million sequenced T cells were regarded as lower bounds and underestimates. As age increased, observed TCR beta diversity per million T cells dropped in a roughly linear way, and a significant reduction was already evident by age 40. Conclusive comparison of naive and antigen-experienced compartments was prevented by the profiling of bulk unsorted PBMCs. Because donor CMV infection status was unknown, age-related changes in expanded clonotypes were potentially confounded. The long-lived group showed more naive CD4+ T cells, fewer expanded clones and increased TCR diversity than the aged group, suggesting age selection. A strong correlation was found between observed TCR beta diversity and the percentage of naive T cells measured by flow cytometry.

The 40 or so donors, aged about 6 to 90 years, were systemically healthy Caucasian individuals from Russia. Each donor gave about 9.2 milliliters of peripheral blood, drawn into EDTA-treated Vacutainer tubes. Ficoll-Paque density-gradient centrifugation was used to isolate PBMCs, with at least 6.5 million per sample. Total RNA, at least 5.5 micrograms per sample, was extracted from PBMCs with Trizol reagent. For every donor, flow cytometry on a PBMC aliquot measured the percentage of naive CD45RAhigh/CD27high T cells. These same records also appear under a second study, on T cells of mothers and their children. In that second paper, the authors write: Nine systemically healthy Caucasian individuals, comprising three mothers and their six children, were included as donors. cDNA synthesis consumed the entire amount of extracted RNA, loaded at roughly 1.5 ug RNA in each 15 ul reaction. In the second PCR, the M1S primer added sample barcodes and 2-4 random nucleotides. Over 9 million TCR beta CDR3 reads came from each mother, compared with roughly 2.8 million reads from each child. In both related and unrelated pairs, thymic selection shapes the output of TCR recombination in a similar way, with inherited differences having only a minor effect. Related mother-child pairs always showed normalized repertoire overlap that was slightly higher than in unrelated mother-child pairs, though the difference was never significant. No persistent microchimeric T cell clones were found, with a detection sensitivity of 85 to 100 clones per million clonotypes. Deep NGS was used in the study to compare the TCR beta repertoires of mothers and children and to look for features that separate related mother-child pairs from unrelated individuals. The mean age was about 40 +/- 4 years for the mothers and about 10 +/- 4 years for the children. Libraries were sequenced on Illumina HiSeq 2000 with 100+100 nt paired-end reads after adapter ligation with NEBNext reagents. Mother and child libraries were prepared a month apart and sequenced in separate runs to prevent cross-contamination. For each donor, somewhere between about 450,000 and 2,000,000 distinct TCR beta clonotypes were identified. Naive TCR beta clonotypes were estimated from low-frequency clonotypes matched to each donor's FACS-determined naive share, without sorting.

The receptor comes from a boy younger than 10 in good health. The sequenced sample was blood. Rearrangement joined TRBV20-1 to TRBJ2-5, and TRBD1 matches 7 of the central bases. CDR3 region: CSAPTGVRETQYF. The bases read TGCAGTGCCCCCACAGGGGTGAGAGAGACCCAGTACTTC.